Following are 15 T cell receptor beta chains from one sample sequenced in a study of T-cell reconstitution after alpha-beta-depleted transplantation in children. Unique molecular identifiers were incorporated into the prepared TCRbeta library. In TCRdb, the PCR reads were re-called with MiXCR into one record per CDR3 protein. The repertoire holds 400,000 to 500,000 distinct CDR3 sequences, with 9.5% to 13% as singletons. Sequences were derived from PBMCs from the stem cell graft donor, sampled from the stem cell graft. All receptors come from a human donor who donated a stem cell graft to a child with acute myeloid leukemia.

This clonotype has a count of ten or more. This rearrangement joins TRBV7-2 to TRBJ2-5, with 7 bases matching TRBD2. J gave up 2 bases and V 6 bases, and 6 bases lay outside the gene matches. The germline gives CDR1 SGHTA, CDR2 FQGNSA. This CDR3 is built from 14 residues. This chain's CDR3 is CASSYLADQETQYF. DNA for the CDR3: TGTGCCAGCAGTTACCTAGCGGATCAAGAGACCCAGTACTTC.

This clonotype has more than one count but fewer than ten. The chain links TRBV20-1 to TRBJ2-1; D might be TRBD2 (6 bases). The V end lost 5 bases, the J end lost 8 bases, and 10 bases lay between the germline ends. Germline values: CDR1 DFQATT, CDR2 SNEGSKA (reference sequence). This CDR3 comprises 11 residues. The CDR3 coding sequence is TGCAGTGCTCGGGGGTTCGATGAGCAGTTCTTC. Residues: CSARGFDEQFF.

This clonotype was seen ten or more times. The rearrangement uses TRBV29-1 and TRBJ2-7; either TRBD1 or TRBD2 may fit D (5 bases each). CDR1 is SQVTM, CDR2 ANQGSEA, per germline. This CDR3 comprises 13 residues. The germline V and J ends were trimmed by 4 bases and 0 bases, with 10 bases remaining between them. Here the CDR3 reads CSVGGGSSYEQYF. Here the CDR3 DNA reads TGCAGCGTTGGTGGGGGTAGCTCCTACGAGCAGTACTTC.

This clonotype has more than one count but fewer than ten. V and J are TRBV15 and TRBJ1-2; no clear D gene. The germline V gene encodes CDR1 LNHNV and CDR2 YYDKDF (reference sequence). Trimming took 5 bases from V and 8 from J, leaving 18 bases between them. CDR3 length: 14 amino acids. CDR3: CATSPPGIFGGYTF. CDR3 DNA sequence: TGTGCCACCAGCCCCCCCGGGATTTTCGGGGGCTACACCTTC.

This clonotype was picked up a small number of times. The chain is built from TRBV29-1 and TRBJ1-2; the match to TRBD1 covers 8 bases. The CDR3 is made up of 12 amino acids. From germline, CDR1 is SQVTM and CDR2 ANQGSEA. V was clipped by 7 bases and J by 8 bases; unmatched bases: 9. Here the CDR3 DNA reads TGCAGCGCCGGGGACAGGTCGGGCGGCTACACCTTC. Translation gives CSAGDRSGGYTF.

This clonotype was picked up many times. V is TRBV20-1 and J is TRBJ2-1; D is uncertain. Germline-derived CDR1 and CDR2 are DFQATT and SNEGSKA (reference sequence). The CDR3 length is 14 residues. V shed 3 bases and J shed 2 bases, with 11 bases lying between them. The CDR3 is CSASSQPPYNEQFF. The CDR3 DNA sequence: TGCAGTGCTAGCAGTCAGCCCCCCTACAATGAGCAGTTCTTC.

The rearrangement uses TRBV6-2 or TRBV6-3 and TRBJ1-5; D possibly corresponds to TRBD1 (5 bases). There are 14 residues in the CDR3. The V gene lost 0 bases and the J gene lost 7 bases, with 10 bases spanning the gap. Germline assignment: CDR1 MNHEY and CDR2 SVGEGT. This chain's CDR3 is CASSYSVDSQPQHF. CDR3 nucleotide sequence: TGTGCCAGCAGTTACTCCGTCGACAGCCAGCCCCAGCATTTT.

This clonotype turned up a few times. J is TRBJ2-7 and V is TRBV6-5; D ambiguous. The CDR3 contains 13 residues. Germline V gene data show CDR1 as MNHEY and CDR2 as SVGAGI. Trimming removed 8 bases from V and 3 bases from J, with 14 bases in between. The CDR3 sequence: CASVRRPCYEQYV. DNA for the CDR3: TGTGCCAGCGTTAGAAGGCCTTGCTACGAGCAGTACGTC.

This clonotype has at least ten counts. The genes are TRBV29-1 and TRBJ1-2; tentative D call: TRBD1 (6 bases). Looked up from germline, CDR1 is SQVTM and CDR2 is ANQGSEA. The CDR3 spans 11 residues. V gave up 7 bases and J gave up 5 bases, with 11 bases separating them. The CDR3 reads CSEGQRYGYTF. In DNA, the CDR3 is TGCAGCGAAGGACAGCGGTATGGCTACACCTTC. Supplemented by reference TRBV29-1 and TRBJ1-2, the full variable domain reads SAVISQKPSRDICQRGTSLTIQCQVDSQVTMMFWYRQQPGQSLTLIATANQGSEATYESGFVIDKFPISRPNLTFSTLTVSNMSPEDSSIYLCSEGQRYGYTFGSGTRLTVV.

Many counts were recorded for this clonotype. The V and J genes are TRBV20-1 and TRBJ2-7; D is undetermined. Looked up from germline, CDR1 is DFQATT and CDR2 is SNEGSKA (reference sequence). With 0 bases removed from V and 0 bases from J, the gap between germline ends came to 3 bases. This CDR3 region has 12 residues. Here the CDR3 reads CSARDSSYEQYV. CDR3 sequence (DNA): TGCAGTGCTAGAGACAGCTCCTACGAGCAGTACGTC.

V is TRBV12-3 or TRBV12-4 and J is TRBJ1-1; D perhaps matches TRBD1 (5 bases). The V gene lost 1 base and the J gene lost 4 bases, with 13 bases spanning the gap. The CDR3 spans 15 residues. The CDR3 loop reads CASSLVRRGGTEAFF. The CDR3 DNA reads as TGTGCCAGCAGTTTAGTACGACGGGGCGGCACTGAAGCTTTCTTT.

This clonotype was detected only a few times. The chain has TRBV7-6 and TRBJ1-4; D gene ambiguous. Trimming left V 2 bases short and J 4 bases short, with 11 bases between. Germline values: CDR1 SGHVS, CDR2 FNYEAQ. The CDR3 length is 15 residues. The CDR3 DNA reads as TGTGCCAGCAGCTTAAACGGATTTTTTAATGAAAAACTGTTTTTT. Translated, it gives CASSLNGFFNEKLFF.

This clonotype was counted at least ten times. The rearrangement links TRBV5-1 to TRBJ2-3, with TRBD1 as a possible D gene (5 bases). Germline values: CDR1 SGHRS, CDR2 YFSETQ. The CDR3 loop spans 12 amino acids. The germline V and J ends were trimmed by 4 bases and 5 bases, with 8 bases remaining between them. The CDR3 sequence is CASSIQGDTQYF. The CDR3 DNA sequence: TGCGCCAGCAGCATCCAGGGAGATACGCAGTATTTT.

In this sample, this clonotype turned up a few times. The V and J genes are TRBV6-1 and TRBJ2-5; 8 bases map to TRBD1. The trim removed 5 bases at V and 4 bases at J, leaving 6 bases unmatched. Germline CDR1 is MNHNS and CDR2 is SASEGT. This CDR3 is built from 14 residues. In nucleotides, the CDR3 is TGTGCCAGCAGTACCGGGACAGGTCGAGAGACCCAGTACTTC. It translates to CASSTGTGRETQYF.

CDR3 DNA: TGTGCCATCAGGTCGACAGGGTCCCTCAATGAGCAGTTCTTC. Protein: CAIRSTGSLNEQFF. V usage is TRBV10-3 and J usage is TRBJ2-1; TRBD1 matches 7 bases. Germline V gene lookup returns CDR1 ENHRY and CDR2 SYGVKD. V dropped 6 bases and J dropped 6; count of bases not matched to a gene: 8. This CDR3 spans 14 amino acids.